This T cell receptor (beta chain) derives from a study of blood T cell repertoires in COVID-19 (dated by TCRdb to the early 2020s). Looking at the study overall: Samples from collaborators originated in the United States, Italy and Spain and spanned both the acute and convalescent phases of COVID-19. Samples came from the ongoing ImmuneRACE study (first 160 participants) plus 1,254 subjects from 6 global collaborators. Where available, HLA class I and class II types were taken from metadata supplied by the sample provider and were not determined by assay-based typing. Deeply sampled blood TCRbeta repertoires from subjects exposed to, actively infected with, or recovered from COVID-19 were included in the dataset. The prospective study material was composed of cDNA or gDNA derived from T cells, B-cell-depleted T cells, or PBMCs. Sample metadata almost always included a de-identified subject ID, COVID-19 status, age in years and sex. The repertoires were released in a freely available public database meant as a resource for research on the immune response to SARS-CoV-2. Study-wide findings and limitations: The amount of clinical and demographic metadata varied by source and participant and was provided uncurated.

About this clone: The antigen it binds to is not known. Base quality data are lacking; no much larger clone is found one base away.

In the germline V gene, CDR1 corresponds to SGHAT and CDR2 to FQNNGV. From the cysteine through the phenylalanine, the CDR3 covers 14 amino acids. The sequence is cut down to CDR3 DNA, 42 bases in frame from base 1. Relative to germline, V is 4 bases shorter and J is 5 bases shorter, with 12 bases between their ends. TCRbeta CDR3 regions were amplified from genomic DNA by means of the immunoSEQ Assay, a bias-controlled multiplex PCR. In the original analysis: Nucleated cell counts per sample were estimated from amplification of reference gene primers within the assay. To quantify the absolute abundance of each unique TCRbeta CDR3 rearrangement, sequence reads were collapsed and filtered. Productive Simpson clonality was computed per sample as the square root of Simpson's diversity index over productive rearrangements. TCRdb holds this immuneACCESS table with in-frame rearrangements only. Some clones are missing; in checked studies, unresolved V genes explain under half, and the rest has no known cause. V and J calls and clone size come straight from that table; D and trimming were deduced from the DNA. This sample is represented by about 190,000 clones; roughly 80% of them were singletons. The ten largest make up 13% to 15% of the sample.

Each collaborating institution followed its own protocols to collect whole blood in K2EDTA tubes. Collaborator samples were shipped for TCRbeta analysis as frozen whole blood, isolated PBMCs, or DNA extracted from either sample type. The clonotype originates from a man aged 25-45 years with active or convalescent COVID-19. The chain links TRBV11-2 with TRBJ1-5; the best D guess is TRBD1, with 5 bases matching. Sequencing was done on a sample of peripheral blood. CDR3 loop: CASSSGRGDQPQHF. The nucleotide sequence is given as TGTGCCAGCAGCTCTGGACGGGGGGATCAGCCCCAGCATTTT.